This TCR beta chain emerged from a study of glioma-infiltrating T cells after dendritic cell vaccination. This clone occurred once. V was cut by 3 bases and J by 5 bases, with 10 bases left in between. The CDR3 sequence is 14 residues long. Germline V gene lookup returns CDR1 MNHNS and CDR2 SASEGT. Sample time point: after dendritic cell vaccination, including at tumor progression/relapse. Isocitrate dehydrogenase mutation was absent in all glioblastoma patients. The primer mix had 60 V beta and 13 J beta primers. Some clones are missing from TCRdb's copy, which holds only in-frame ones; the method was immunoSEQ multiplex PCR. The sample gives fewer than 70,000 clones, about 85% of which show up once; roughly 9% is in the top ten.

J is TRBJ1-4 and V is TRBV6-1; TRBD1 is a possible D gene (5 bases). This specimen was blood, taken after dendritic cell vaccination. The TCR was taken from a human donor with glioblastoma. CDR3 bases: TGTGCCAGCAGTGAGGGAAGGGGAAATGAAAAACTGTTTTTT. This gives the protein CASSEGRGNEKLFF.